These 6 T cell receptor beta chains came from one sample sequenced in a study of a mutant IDH1 vaccine in newly diagnosed glioma. These receptors have no known antigen. Described time point: week 35, safety follow-up. In the vaccine, a single dose held 300 ug of the mutant IDH1 20-mer peptide, along with topical imiquimod. TCRdb's copy holds only in-frame clones and misses some; the assay was immunoSEQ multiplex PCR. The sample yields some 48,000 clones, over 65% seen once. The sequencing here drew on PBMCs, taken from a glioma patient whose treatment included an IDH1 peptide vaccine. The receptor set was obtained from a man aged 35 to 55 with glioma.

Judged by abundance, this clone is medium-sized (0.01 to 0.1%). The CDR3 is CASSWTAKNIQYF. The CDR3 DNA sequence: TGCGCCAGCAGCTGGACAGCCAAAAACATTCAGTACTTC. This sequence joins TRBV5-1 and TRBJ2-4; D is unclear. The CDR3 consists of 13 residues. The V and J ends lost 3 bases and 0 bases respectively, with 4 bases between them. Germline V gene sequence: CDR1 SGHRS, CDR2 YFSETQ.

For this clone: Here the CDR3 omits its conserved ending phenylalanine or tryptophan, so a read error is the likely source. The DNA is left out, because the CDR3 cannot be placed on it with certainty; the CDR3 is given as TCRdb lists it. The V call is TRBV7-8, the J call TRBJ2-3; TRBD2 is the table's D call, not checked against the DNA. The CDR3 comprises 9 residues, both ends counted. The germline V gene has CDR1 SGHVS and CDR2 FQNEAQ. The CDR3 spells CASRCLAAL.

The chain employs TRBV19 and TRBJ2-5, with D perhaps TRBD2 (6 bases). The germline V and J ends were trimmed by 5 bases and 4 bases, with 17 bases remaining between them. This CDR3 region has 15 residues. Per the germline V gene, CDR1 is LNHDA and CDR2 is SQIVND (reference sequence). The CDR3 is CASSPPGGPSETQYF. The CDR3 region has the DNA TGTGCCAGTAGTCCCCCCGGGGGTCCGTCAGAGACCCAGTACTTC.

The chain has TRBV5-1 and TRBJ2-1, with 9 bases that match TRBD2. The CDR3 totals 16 residues. The junction had 11 bases not matched to a gene; V was cut back by 0 bases and J by 10 bases. Germline lookup yields CDR1 SGHRS and CDR2 YFSETQ. CDR3: CASSLGWREGRGEQFF. In DNA form, the CDR3 reads TGCGCCAGCAGCTTGGGTTGGCGGGAGGGCCGGGGGGAGCAGTTCTTC. Together with reference TRBV5-1 and TRBJ2-1, the CDR3 gives the full variable domain: KAGVTQTPRYLIKTRGQQVTLSCSPISGHRSVSWYQQTPGQGLQFLFEYFSETQRNKGNFPGRFSGRQFSNSRSEMNVSTLELGDSALYLCASSLGWREGRGEQFFGPGTRLTVL.

CDR3 sequence reads: CASSLVLGNTGELFF. The CDR3 DNA reads TGTGCCAGCAGCTTAGTCTTAGGCAACACCGGGGAGCTGTTTTTT. This chain links TRBV11-2 with TRBJ2-2; D is ambiguous. There are 15 residues in the CDR3. The germline CDR1 and CDR2 sequences are SGHAT and FQNNGV. Trimming removed 1 base at V and 2 bases at J, with 8 bases between. The full variable domain, rest sourced from reference TRBV11-2 and TRBJ2-2, is EAGVAQSPRYKIIEKRQSVAFWCNPISGHATLYWYQQILGQGPKLLIQFQNNGVVDDSQLPKDRFSAERLKGVDSTLKIQPAKLEDSAVYLCASSLVLGNTGELFFGEGSRLTVL.

The DNA for the CDR3 is TGTGCCAGCAGCTTAGGGGTTGCTGGAAACACCATATATTTT. It specifies CASSLGVAGNTIYF. The chain couples TRBV11-2 to TRBJ1-3; D not resolved. The CDR3 sequence is 14 residues long. CDR1 is SGHAT and CDR2 is FQNNGV in the germline V gene. V was pared by 1 base and J by 2 bases, with 6 bases between.